This paragraph reports one TCR beta chain. What it binds is not known. This sample was included in a study of T cell responses to AZD1222 COVID-19 vaccine. Study results and caveats: Just a handful of AZD1222 recipients tested seropositive at baseline.

Here immunoSEQ multiplex PCR was the method, and the copy in TCRdb shows in-frame clones only, minus some. The sample has about 85,000 clones; approximately 86% are singletons. This receptor was obtained from an adult in good health. The sample was peripheral blood, taken on day 0 of MenACWY control vaccination.

The CDR3 loop reads CASSLGSQGNQPQHF. CDR3 DNA sequence: TGTGCCAGCAGTTTAGGTAGCCAGGGTAATCAGCCCCAGCATTTT. The V gene is TRBV28, the J gene TRBJ1-5, with D perhaps matching TRBD1 (5 bases). The CDR3 is 15 residues long. The germline V and J ends were trimmed by 2 bases and 4 bases, with 12 bases remaining between them. CDR1 and CDR2 (germline): MDHEN, SYDVKM.